One sample yielded the 32 T cell receptor beta chains listed below, sequenced in a study of T cell changes during pregnancy in multiple sclerosis. Assay used: immunoSEQ multiplex PCR; TCRdb lists only in-frame clones, some missing. This sample carries 70,000 to 100,000 clones, about 94% of them seen once, and the ten largest clones take around 1.4%. Material: peripheral blood, obtained in the third trimester of pregnancy. The source is a female donor in good health, enrolled as a control in a pregnancy study.

The gene calls are TRBV6-5 and TRBJ2-3; 7 bases match TRBD2. There are 14 residues in the CDR3. V gave up 5 bases and J gave up 1 base; unmatched junction bases: 3. Germline V gene data show CDR1 as MNHEY and CDR2 as SVGAGI. For the CDR3, the DNA is TGTGCCAGCAGTCAGCGGGACGGCACAGATACGCAGTATTTT. Translated, it gives CASSQRDGTDTQYF.

This chain joins TRBV4-2 and TRBJ2-7, with D perhaps TRBD1 (6 bases). CDR3 length: 15 amino acids. CDR1 LGHNA and CDR2 YNFKEQ come from the germline V gene. V was cut by 1 base and J by 5 bases, with 15 bases left in between. CDR3 in DNA: TGTGCCAGCAGCCAAGTGGGCAGGGGAAATCACGAGCAGTACTTC. Translation: CASSQVGRGNHEQYF.

V gene TRBV11-2 combines with J gene TRBJ2-7; D is possibly TRBD1 (7 bases). The CDR3 is 17 residues long. Per germline, CDR1 SGHAT and CDR2 FQNNGV. With 0 bases removed from V and 4 bases from J, the gap between germline ends came to 19 bases. The DNA for the CDR3 is TGTGCCAGCAGCTTAGATGGGGGGACAGCGCTGGGGTACGAGCAGTACTTC. Protein product: CASSLDGGTALGYEQYF.

The rearrangement joins TRBV6-4 to TRBJ2-5; D is ambiguous. The CDR3 covers 14 residues. The V gene lost 0 bases and the J gene lost 6 bases, with 11 bases spanning the gap. The germline CDR1 and CDR2 sequences are MRHNA and SNTAGT. This CDR3 is CASSDSGRNQTQYF. CDR3 coding DNA: TGTGCCAGCAGTGACTCAGGCAGGAACCAGACCCAGTACTTC.

This clone is a singleton in its sample. The chain couples TRBV9 to TRBJ2-1; 10 bases line up with TRBD2. The trim removed 4 bases at V and 9 bases at J, leaving 19 bases unmatched. This CDR3 is 18 amino acids long. Germline loops: CDR1 SGDLS, CDR2 YYNGEE. The CDR3 reads CASSSFGWGTSAAGEQFF. The CDR3 DNA reads as TGTGCCAGCAGCTCTTTTGGGTGGGGGACTAGCGCCGCCGGTGAGCAGTTCTTC.

V gene TRBV25-1 combines with J gene TRBJ2-1, with 9 bases matching TRBD2. J was trimmed by 8 bases and V by 1 base; bases with no gene match: 9. Germline CDR1 reads MGHDK; CDR2 reads SYGVNS. There are 16 residues in the CDR3. This CDR3 is CASSESSGKKGDEQFF. The CDR3 bases are TGTGCCAGCAGTGAATCTAGCGGGAAAAAGGGCGATGAGCAGTTCTTC.

The chain combines TRBV28 with TRBJ1-2, with 11 bases identical to TRBD1. J lost 4 bases, V lost 2 bases, and 9 bases had no gene match. CDR3 length: 17 residues. In germline, CDR1 is MDHEN, CDR2 SYDVKM. In nucleotides, the CDR3 is TGTGCCAGCAGTTTAGGGGACAGGGGGTTCACTAGCTATGGCTACACCTTC. Residues: CASSLGDRGFTSYGYTF.

The DNA of the CDR3 is TGTGCCAGTAGTCTGACATTGAACACTGAAGCTTTCTTT. Its translation is CASSLTLNTEAFF. This chain joins TRBV19 and TRBJ1-1; D gene ambiguous. The germline V gene encodes CDR1 LNHDA and CDR2 SQIVND (reference sequence). Trimming took 5 bases from V and 0 from J, leaving 7 bases between them. The CDR3 is 13 amino acids.

The chain couples TRBV5-6 to TRBJ2-5, with a tentative D call TRBD2 (5 bases). Trimming left V 5 bases short and J 3 bases short, with 11 bases between. The CDR3 loop spans 13 amino acids. The germline CDR1 and CDR2 sequences are SGHDT and YYEEEE. Written as DNA, the CDR3 is TGTGCCAGCAGAGTGACGGGGAAAGAGACCCAGTACTTC. Translating it yields CASRVTGKETQYF. The variable domain in full, with the rest retrieved from reference TRBV5-6 and TRBJ2-5, is DAGVTQSPTHLIKTRGQQVTLRCSPKSGHDTVSWYQQALGQGPQFIFQYYEEEERQRGNFPDRFSGHQFPNYSSELNVNALLLGDSALYLCASRVTGKETQYFGPGTRLLVL.

The chain links TRBV4-1 to TRBJ1-2; D is ambiguous. This CDR3 is 13 amino acids long. The germline V gene encodes CDR1 MGHRA and CDR2 YSYEKL. V lost 0 bases, J lost 8 bases, and 10 bases lay in between. The CDR3 DNA reads TGCGCCAGCAGCCAAGAATGGGGAGGGGGCTACACCTTC. Residues: CASSQEWGGGYTF.

The J gene is TRBJ2-3, the V gene TRBV5-4; weak D call: TRBD1 (5 bases). Trimming shortened V by 7 bases and J by 9 bases, and 21 bases separated the two germline ends. The CDR3 length is 14 residues. Per the germline V gene, CDR1 is SGHNT and CDR2 is YYREEE (reference sequence). CDR3 sequence reads: CASSLTDLKGTQYF. The DNA of the CDR3 is TGTGCCAGCTCCCTGACAGACTTGAAGGGGACGCAGTATTTT.

Only a few counts were recorded for this clone. The rearrangement links TRBV5-1 to TRBJ2-1; 10 bases match TRBD1. Trimming at V came to 6 bases and at J to 4 bases, leaving 10 bases not matched to a gene. From germline, CDR1 is SGHRS and CDR2 YFSETQ. CDR3 length: 16 amino acids. CDR3 amino acids: CASKVGGTGAYNEQFF. In DNA, the CDR3 is TGCGCCAGCAAAGTGGGGGGGACAGGGGCGTACAATGAGCAGTTCTTC.

The genes are TRBV5-4 and TRBJ2-2, with D maybe TRBD2 (5 bases). V shed 4 bases and J shed 10 bases, with 17 bases lying between them. The CDR3 is 14 residues long. Per germline, CDR1 SGHNT and CDR2 YYREEE (reference sequence). The CDR3 spells CASSPQVEEVELFF. Here the CDR3 DNA reads TGTGCCAGCAGCCCCCAAGTGGAGGAAGTGGAGCTGTTTTTT.

The rearrangement links TRBV5-1 to TRBJ2-7, with 8 bases that match TRBD1. The germline V gene encodes CDR1 SGHRS and CDR2 YFSETQ. Trimming at V came to 0 bases and at J to 5 bases, leaving 4 bases not matched to a gene. This CDR3 region has 14 residues. This chain's CDR3 is CASSLGQGINEQYF. The CDR3 DNA is TGCGCCAGCAGCTTGGGACAGGGGATCAACGAGCAGTACTTC.

In its sample, this clone was seen once. The chain couples TRBV25-1 to TRBJ2-7; TRBD1 matches 7 bases. After removal of 3 bases from V and 4 bases from J, the junction contained 6 bases not matched to a gene. The CDR3 is 14 residues long. CDR1 is MGHDK, CDR2 SYGVNS, per germline. This chain's CDR3 is CASSEGDSLYEQYF. The CDR3 DNA follows: TGTGCCAGCAGTGAGGGGGACAGCCTATACGAGCAGTACTTC.

V and J are TRBV21-1 and TRBJ2-1; TRBD2 is the table's D call, not checked against the DNA. TRBV21-1 represents a pseudogene. The length of the CDR3 is 20 residues. The CDR3 DNA reads as TGTGCCAGCAGCAAAGAGCGGGGAGCGGTGGAAGTACGTTTCGGGATTGAGCAGTTCTTC. Its protein is CASSKERGAVEVRFGIEQFF.

J is TRBJ1-5 and V is TRBV6-1; TRBD1 is a possible D gene (5 bases). The ends were cut back, 3 bases at V and 0 bases at J, with 9 bases in the middle. The germline CDR1 and CDR2 sequences are MNHNS and SASEGT. The CDR3 length is 15 residues. The CDR3 DNA reads as TGTGCCAGCAGTGATTGGGGCGCTAGCAATCAGCCCCAGCATTTT. It encodes CASSDWGASNQPQHF.

Only one count was recorded for this clone. The chain recombines TRBV28 with TRBJ2-5; 9 nucleotides match TRBD2. The length of the CDR3 is 17 residues. Germline CDR1 MDHEN, CDR2 SYDVKM. Losses at the gene ends were 2 bases for V and 4 bases for J; bases not matched to a gene: 11. CDR3 coding DNA: TGTGCCAGCAGTTTAGGTGGGACTAGCTTTAGTAGAGAGACCCAGTACTTC. Translating gives CASSLGGTSFSRETQYF.

The V and J genes are TRBV27 and TRBJ2-7, with 10 bases identical to TRBD1. The V and J ends lost 5 bases and 3 bases, in that order; junction bases with no gene match: 7. The germline V gene has CDR1 MNHEY and CDR2 SMNVEV (reference sequence). The CDR3 length is 15 residues. CDR3 sequence reads: CASSPRTGGNYEQYF. Here the CDR3 DNA reads TGTGCCAGCAGTCCTCGGACAGGGGGAAACTACGAGCAGTACTTC.

V and J are TRBV9 and TRBJ2-7; no firm D call. CDR3 length: 15 amino acids. The V end was cut by 0 bases, the J end by 0 bases, with 10 bases between. CDR1 and CDR2 (germline): SGDLS, YYNGEE. CDR3 sequence: CASSVGAASSYEQYF. The CDR3 nucleotides are TGTGCCAGCAGCGTAGGGGCCGCGAGCTCCTACGAGCAGTACTTC.

V and J are TRBV18 and TRBJ2-1, with TRBD2 matching 13 bases. V lost 6 bases and J lost 6; bases outside the gene matches: 5. The CDR3 consists of 15 residues. CDR1 and CDR2 from the germline V gene are KGHSH and LQKENI. DNA for the CDR3: TGTGCCAGCTCCTCACTAGCGGGAGGGCCCAATGAGCAGTTCTTC. Translating it yields CASSSLAGGPNEQFF. The full variable domain, completed using reference TRBV18 and TRBJ2-1, is NAGVMQNPRHLVRRRGQEARLRCSPMKGHSHVYWYRQLPEEGLKFMVYLQKENIIDESGMPKERFSAEFPKEGPSILRIQQVVRGDSAAYFCASSSLAGGPNEQFFGPGTRLTVL.

V gene TRBV6-5 combines with J gene TRBJ2-3; D might be TRBD2 (6 bases). V was cut by 2 bases and J by 3 bases, with 9 bases left in between. The CDR3 has 14 amino acids. The V gene's germline CDR1 is MNHEY and CDR2 SVGAGI. The CDR3: CASSYGGSTDTQYF. Written as DNA, the CDR3 is TGTGCCAGCAGTTACGGGGGGAGTACAGATACGCAGTATTTT.

The chain uses TRBV6-4 and TRBJ1-5; 7 nucleotides line up with TRBD1. Germline V gives CDR1 MRHNA, CDR2 SNTAGT. This CDR3 region has 16 residues. V dropped 0 bases and J dropped 1; count of bases not matched to a gene: 3. The CDR3 spells CASSDSLQGSNQPQHF. The CDR3 nucleotides read TGTGCCAGCAGTGACTCGCTACAGGGGAGCAATCAGCCCCAGCATTTT.

The chain has TRBV28 and TRBJ1-1; unclear D gene. CDR3 length: 14 amino acids. The germline gives CDR1 MDHEN, CDR2 SYDVKM. Trimming took 7 bases from V and 4 from J, leaving 16 bases between them. The CDR3 loop reads CASTTQPGGTEAFF. The CDR3 bases are TGTGCCAGCACTACACAGCCAGGTGGCACTGAAGCTTTCTTT.

The V call is TRBV6-1, the J call TRBJ1-1, with TRBD1 matching 10 bases. CDR1 is MNHNS, CDR2 SASEGT, per germline. With V trimmed by 8 bases and J by 4 bases, 7 bases remained unmatched. The CDR3 runs to 14 residues. CDR3 DNA sequence: TGTGCCAGCCGGGACAGGGGAGTAATCACTGAAGCTTTCTTT. Protein: CASRDRGVITEAFF.

This clone was recorded once. V is TRBV27 and J is TRBJ1-1; D may be TRBD1 (6 bases). V was shortened by 7 bases and J by 4 bases, with 16 bases between the two germline ends. This CDR3 has 14 amino acids. Per germline, CDR1 MNHEY and CDR2 SMNVEV (reference sequence). CDR3 nucleotide sequence: TGTGCCAGCATGCCCTGGGGGCGGGTCACTGAAGCTTTCTTT. It yields the protein CASMPWGRVTEAFF.

This chain uses TRBV7-6 with TRBJ2-3; TRBD2 aligns across 12 bases. J gave up 1 base and V 5 bases, and 19 bases lay outside the gene matches. The V gene's germline CDR1 is SGHVS and CDR2 FNYEAQ. There are 21 residues in the CDR3. In DNA form, the CDR3 reads TGTGCCAGCAGCCCGCTTCCTACTAGCGGGAGGAAATCGACCGGCACAGATACGCAGTATTTT. Its protein is CASSPLPTSGRKSTGTDTQYF.

The chain couples TRBV5-1 to TRBJ2-3, with 10 nucleotides matching TRBD1. The V gene end was trimmed by 7 bases and the J gene end by 6 bases; junction bases not matched to a gene: 14. This CDR3 has 16 amino acids. Germline CDR1 is SGHRS and CDR2 is YFSETQ. The CDR3 DNA reads TGCGCCAGCGACTTTGGGACAGGGGCAAGGGAGGATACGCAGTATTTT. Its protein is CASDFGTGAREDTQYF.

The rearrangement links TRBV15 to TRBJ2-3, with 8 positions matching TRBD2. This CDR3 is 13 amino acids long. The trim removed 8 bases at V and 5 bases at J, leaving 6 bases unmatched. Germline V gene sequence: CDR1 LNHNV, CDR2 YYDKDF (reference sequence). CDR3 protein: CATGAGVGDTQYF. The CDR3 DNA reads as TGTGCCACCGGAGCGGGAGTGGGAGATACGCAGTATTTT.

The gene calls are TRBV13 and TRBJ1-1; D is possibly TRBD1 (5 bases). The CDR3 runs 16 residues. V lost 1 base and J 3 bases, leaving 15 bases between the germline ends. Germline values: CDR1 PRHDT, CDR2 FYEKMQ (reference sequence). CDR3 loop: CASSLAWNSGDTEAFF. The CDR3 region has the DNA TGTGCCAGCAGCTTAGCCTGGAATTCGGGGGACACTGAAGCTTTCTTT.

J is TRBJ2-7 and V is TRBV30; possible D gene TRBD2, 5 bases. The V and J ends lost 3 bases and 6 bases respectively, with 15 bases between them. Germline lookup yields CDR1 GTSNPN and CDR2 SVGIG (reference sequence). There are 13 residues in the CDR3. The CDR3 protein is CAWSTGDRSEQYF. The CDR3, as DNA: TGTGCCTGGAGCACCGGGGATCGGAGCGAGCAGTACTTC. The full variable domain, completed using reference TRBV30 and TRBJ2-7, is SQTIHQWPATLVQPVGSPLSLECTVEGTSNPNLYWYRQAAGRGLQLLFYSVGIGQISSEVPQNLSASRPQDRQFILSSKKLLLSDSGFYLCAWSTGDRSEQYFGPGTRLTVT.

The CDR3 DNA reads TGCGCCAGCAGCTTTCAGGGGGACACTGAAGCTTTCTTT. As protein: CASSFQGDTEAFF. The rearrangement uses TRBV5-1 and TRBJ1-1, with TRBD1 identical over 7 bases. Germline V gives CDR1 SGHRS, CDR2 YFSETQ. V lost 2 bases and J lost 3; bases outside the gene matches: 1. CDR3 size: 13 residues.